The 15 T cell receptor beta chains reported below all come from one sample, sequenced in a study of post-analysis software for immune sequencing data. Study results and caveats: Among 5 or 6 TRBV segments more frequent in patients than controls were TRBV5-6, TRBV5-1 and TRBV20-1.

TCR beta libraries were prepared from cDNA with unique molecular identifiers. TCRdb re-called the PCR reads through MiXCR, storing one row per CDR3 protein. The repertoire holds a few hundred thousand distinct CDR3 sequences, with 30% to 40% as singletons. For these receptors, no antigen is known. The sample taken for sequencing was blood. The receptor source for this set is a girl aged 2 to 17 with multiple sclerosis.

This chain connects TRBV11-2 to TRBJ2-4; D remains ambiguous. The J call may be wrong; the DNA end is better matched by TRBJ2-7. Germline V gene data show CDR1 as SGHAT and CDR2 as FQNNGV. CDR3 length equals 12 residues. As DNA, the CDR3 is TGTGCCAGCAGCTTAGTGGAGCACGAGCAGTACTTC. Translation gives CASSLVEHEQYF.

About this clonotype itself: At one end, the junction sequence differs from germline, possibly due to a read error. The gene calls are TRBV13 and TRBJ2-6; 9 bases are shared with TRBD1. This CDR3 is built from 18 residues. Germline loops: CDR1 PRHDT, CDR2 FYEKMQ (reference sequence). The CDR3 nucleotides are TGTGCCAGCATCAGAGGGGGACAGGGACCATCTGGGGCCAACGCCCTGACTTTC. Amino acid sequence: CASIRGGQGPSGANALTF.

This clonotype turned up a few times. The chain uses TRBV4-1 and TRBJ1-2; weak D call: TRBD1 (5 bases). With 2 bases removed from V and 7 bases from J, the gap between germline ends came to 11 bases. Germline V gene data show CDR1 as MGHRA and CDR2 as YSYEKL. This CDR3 spans 13 amino acids. This CDR3 reads CASSQPGGIGYTF. In nucleotides, the CDR3 is TGCGCCAGCAGCCAACCTGGGGGGATTGGCTACACCTTC.

This chain joins TRBV5-1 and TRBJ2-1; D tentatively reads TRBD1 or TRBD2 (5 bases each). Germline V gene sequence: CDR1 SGHRS, CDR2 YFSETQ. Trimming left V 2 bases short and J 4 bases short, with 10 bases between. This CDR3 is 14 amino acids long. The CDR3: CASSLGTHYNEQFF. The CDR3 coding sequence is TGCGCCAGCAGCTTAGGGACCCATTACAATGAGCAGTTCTTC. The whole variable domain, filled in from reference TRBV5-1 and TRBJ2-1, reads KAGVTQTPRYLIKTRGQQVTLSCSPISGHRSVSWYQQTPGQGLQFLFEYFSETQRNKGNFPGRFSGRQFSNSRSEMNVSTLELGDSALYLCASSLGTHYNEQFFGPGTRLTVL.

This chain links TRBV4-1 with TRBJ2-2; D possibly corresponds to TRBD1 (6 bases). The CDR3 sequence is 16 residues long. Trimming removed 3 bases from V and 6 bases from J, with 17 bases in between. Germline V gene sequence: CDR1 MGHRA, CDR2 YSYEKL. CDR3 nucleotides: TGCGCCAGCAGCCACGAGGGACACGCAATGGCCGGGGAGCTGTTTTTT. It codes for CASSHEGHAMAGELFF.

This clonotype was recorded only once. The chain joins TRBV20-1 to TRBJ1-1, with TRBD1 as a possible D gene (6 bases). CDR3 length equals 15 residues. Germline CDR1 DFQATT, CDR2 SNEGSKA (reference sequence). V lost 0 bases to trimming and J lost 0 bases, with 11 bases between them. CDR3 amino acids: CSARDPGQMNTEAFF. The CDR3 DNA reads TGCAGTGCTAGAGATCCTGGACAGATGAACACTGAAGCTTTCTTT.

This chain uses TRBV9 with TRBJ2-7; D possibly corresponds to TRBD1 (6 bases). Trimming took 4 bases from V and 0 from J, leaving 14 bases between them. Germline V gene sequence: CDR1 SGDLS, CDR2 YYNGEE. This CDR3 contains 15 residues. The DNA for the CDR3 is TGTGCCAGCAGCCCAAAGGGGACAACCTCCTACGAGCAGTACTTC. Its translation: CASSPKGTTSYEQYF.

The rearrangement uses TRBV11-2 and TRBJ1-2; D gene uncertain. Germline V lookup: CDR1 SGHAT, CDR2 FQNNGV. The CDR3 is made up of 14 amino acids. Trimming removed 4 bases from V and 8 bases from J, with 17 bases in between. The CDR3 protein is CASSSPRLRWGYTF. DNA of the CDR3: TGTGCCAGCAGCTCCCCCAGGTTGAGGTGGGGCTACACCTTC.

The rearrangement uses TRBV27 and TRBJ2-5, with 8 bases aligning to TRBD1. This CDR3 contains 14 residues. Unmatched junction bases numbered 6, after V lost 4 bases and J lost 5 bases. The germline V gene encodes CDR1 MNHEY and CDR2 SMNVEV (reference sequence). CDR3 DNA sequence: TGTGCCAGCAGTTCTTGGACAGGGCGGGAGACCCAGTACTTC. This encodes CASSSWTGRETQYF.

The chain carries TRBV9 and TRBJ2-1, with D possibly TRBD1 on 6 matching bases. V lost 0 bases to trimming and J lost 8 bases, with 9 bases between them. The length of the CDR3 is 13 residues. Germline V gene lookup returns CDR1 SGDLS and CDR2 YYNGEE. This chain's CDR3 is CASSVDRVHEQFF. Here the CDR3 DNA reads TGTGCCAGCAGCGTAGACAGGGTCCATGAGCAGTTCTTC.

This clonotype has only a few counts. The J gene is TRBJ2-3, the V gene TRBV5-1, with D perhaps TRBD1 (6 bases). The CDR3 has 15 amino acids. V shed 4 bases and J shed 2 bases, with 14 bases lying between them. The V gene's germline CDR1 is SGHRS and CDR2 YFSETQ. CDR3 in DNA: TGCGCCAGCAGCCCGGACAGAACAGACACAGATACGCAGTATTTT. The encoded protein is CASSPDRTDTDTQYF. Based on the CDR3 plus reference TRBV5-1 and TRBJ2-3, the full variable domain is KAGVTQTPRYLIKTRGQQVTLSCSPISGHRSVSWYQQTPGQGLQFLFEYFSETQRNKGNFPGRFSGRQFSNSRSEMNVSTLELGDSALYLCASSPDRTDTDTQYFGPGTRLTVL.

This clonotype was observed a few times. The V gene is TRBV20-1, the J gene TRBJ2-1; D perhaps matches TRBD2 (5 bases). Germline-derived CDR1 and CDR2 are DFQATT and SNEGSKA (reference sequence). The CDR3 consists of 12 residues. V lost 3 bases to trimming and J lost 6 bases, with 9 bases between them. CDR3 in DNA: TGCAGTGCTAGTCGTAGCGCCAATGAGCAGTTCTTC. Translation gives CSASRSANEQFF.

This clonotype occurred a few times. The chain is built from TRBV12-3 or TRBV12-4 and TRBJ2-1; D may correspond to TRBD1 or TRBD2 (5 bases each). The CDR3 is 12 residues long. The V gene lost 6 bases and the J gene lost 12 bases, with 15 bases spanning the gap. The CDR3 DNA is TGTGCCAGCAGGGGGACCACCAAACTGCAGTTCTTC. Translating it yields CASRGTTKLQFF.

The rearrangement joins TRBV5-5 to TRBJ1-2; 9 nucleotides line up with TRBD1. This CDR3 comprises 16 residues. J gave up 4 bases and V 4 bases, and 11 bases lay outside the gene matches. Germline V CDR1 and CDR2: SGHKS, YYEKEE (reference sequence). As DNA, the CDR3 is TGTGCCAGCAGCAGAAGGATGGGACAGGGAAGCTATGGCTACACCTTC. Translating it yields CASSRRMGQGSYGYTF.

This sequence joins TRBV12-3 or TRBV12-4 and TRBJ2-7; D might be TRBD1 or TRBD2, each matching 6 bases. This CDR3 contains 15 residues. Trimming cost V 7 bases and J 0 bases, with 16 bases left between them. CDR3 sequence: CASNTGAMGSYEQYF. The CDR3 coding sequence is TGTGCCAGCAACACGGGGGCGATGGGCTCCTACGAGCAGTACTTC.